This T cell receptor beta chain was sequenced in a study of cytomegalovirus exposure and HLA in healthy donors. At the level of the study: Genotyping of roughly 400 donors showed that around 86% belonged to the Caucasian-associated ancestry cluster.

A few counts support this clone. Its antigen is unidentified. Study-level results: It has been reported that TCR beta sequences accurately predicted the HLA-A and HLA-B alleles of most subjects. Later analysis reportedly placed an Asian-associated ancestry cluster below the roughly 680-donor mean in N-insertions.

V lost 5 bases, J lost 0 bases, and 10 bases lay in between. From germline, CDR1 is SGHTA and CDR2 FQGTGA. The CDR3 loop spans 15 amino acids. Vbeta (60) and Jbeta (13) primers were used in the PCR. The authors' processing: Approximately 12 million of the 80 million or so unique TCR beta chains counted in a later analysis were shared. Clones were sequenced by immunoSEQ multiplex PCR, and TCRdb holds only the in-frame ones, with some missing. That table supplies the V and J calls and clone size; D and trimming were determined from the DNA. The top ten clones hold 1% to 1.5% of a sample with roughly 190,000 clones, approximately 9.5% of them seen once.

Input material: PBMCs. This chain joins TRBV7-3 and TRBJ2-2; a weak D match, TRBD1 (6 bases). This sequence was found in a woman in her 30s in good health and CMV-seropositive. CDR3 nucleotides: TGTGCCAGCAGCCGGTGGACAGCGAACACCGGGGAGCTGTTTTTT. This codes for CASSRWTANTGELFF. The full variable domain, rest sourced from reference TRBV7-3 and TRBJ2-2, is GAGVSQTPSNKVTEKGKYVELRCDPISGHTALYWYRQSLGQGPEFLIYFQGTGAADDSGLPNDRFFAVRPEGSVSTLKIQRTERGDSAVYLCASSRWTANTGELFFGEGSRLTVL.